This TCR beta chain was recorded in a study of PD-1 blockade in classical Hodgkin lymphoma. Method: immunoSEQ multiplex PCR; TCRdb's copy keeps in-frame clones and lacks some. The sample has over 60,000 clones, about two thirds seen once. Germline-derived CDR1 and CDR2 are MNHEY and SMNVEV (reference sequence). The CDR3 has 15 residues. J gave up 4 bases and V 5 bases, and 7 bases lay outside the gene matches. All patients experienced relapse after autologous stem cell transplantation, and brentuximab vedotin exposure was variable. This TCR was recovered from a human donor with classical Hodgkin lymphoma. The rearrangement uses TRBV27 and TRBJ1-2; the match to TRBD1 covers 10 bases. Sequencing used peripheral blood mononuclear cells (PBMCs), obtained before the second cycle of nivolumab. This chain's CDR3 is CASSTRTGGLYGYTF. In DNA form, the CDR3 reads TGTGCCAGCAGTACACGGACAGGGGGTCTCTATGGCTACACCTTC.